Listed here are 18 T cell receptor beta chains from one sample, sequenced in a study of Graves' ophthalmopathy and Graves' hyperthyroidism (dated by TCRdb to about 2018). Data came from an Illumina HiSeq 2000. For repertoire sequencing, TCR beta CDR3 regions were amplified from RNA transcripts. HTBI primers and the Qiagen OneStep RT-PCR kit were used in a first-round RT-PCR, which was followed by a second-round multiplex PCR, size selection and purification. Clones were called with MiXCR by TCRdb after fastp trimmed the public reads at Q25, and only in-frame beta chains were retained. When rows share a CDR3 protein, they turn into one entry using the most common DNA and genes. For this sample there are approximately 500,000 distinct CDR3 sequences; approximately 15% appear just once. The ten most abundant clones make up about 9.4% of the sample. The sample comprised blood. Receptors were obtained from a woman aged 25 to 39 with Graves' ophthalmopathy. Donor details come from another sample of the same person, matched by shared clones.

This clonotype was found many times. This chain joins TRBV30 and TRBJ1-5, with D tentatively TRBD1 (5 bases). V gave up 3 bases and J gave up 0 bases, with 9 bases separating them. In germline, CDR1 is GTSNPN, CDR2 SVGIG (reference sequence). This CDR3 region has 14 residues. The CDR3 here is CAWSKRGSNQPQHF. CDR3 coding DNA: TGTGCCTGGAGCAAAAGGGGTAGCAATCAGCCCCAGCATTTT.

There are a few counts of this clonotype. The chain joins TRBV14 to TRBJ2-3, with 12 nucleotides matching TRBD2. With 3 bases clipped from V and 3 bases from J, the junction kept 13 bases outside the gene matches. The germline CDR1 and CDR2 sequences are SGHDN and FVKESK. The CDR3 consists of 19 residues. For the CDR3, the DNA is TGTGCCAGCAGCCATAAAGCCCGGGGACTAGCGGGTATAACAGATACGCAGTATTTT. This translates into CASSHKARGLAGITDTQYF. Combining the CDR3 with reference TRBV14 and TRBJ2-3 gives the whole variable domain EAGVTQFPSHSVIEKGQTVTLRCDPISGHDNLYWYRRVMGKEIKFLLHFVKESKQDESGMPNNRFLAERTGGTYSTLKVQPAELEDSGVYFCASSHKARGLAGITDTQYFGPGTRLTVL.

This clonotype was seen ten or more times. The chain joins TRBV7-9 to TRBJ2-7; no reliable D call. The CDR3 runs to 14 residues. Germline CDR1 SEHNR, CDR2 FQNEAQ (reference sequence). Deletions cut 3 bases from V and 2 bases from J, with 11 bases between. The CDR3 bases are TGTGCCAGCAGCTTGGATTTCCCCCCCTACGAGCAGTACTTC. Its protein product is CASSLDFPPYEQYF.

This clonotype was found many times. The chain links TRBV20-1 to TRBJ2-5; unclear D gene. Germline V gene lookup returns CDR1 DFQATT and CDR2 SNEGSKA (reference sequence). Trimming took 4 bases from V and 5 from J, leaving 5 bases between them. The CDR3 has 10 amino acids. The CDR3 here is CSATAETQYF. CDR3 coding DNA: TGCAGTGCTACGGCGGAGACCCAGTACTTC.

This clonotype was seen ten or more times. This chain joins TRBV2 and TRBJ1-2; D is undetermined. CDR1 is SNHLY, CDR2 FYNNEI, per germline. The CDR3 has 14 amino acids. Trimming removed 10 bases at V and 6 bases at J, with 21 bases between. The CDR3 loop reads CATRLQSVSDGYTF. The DNA of the CDR3 is TGTGCCACCAGACTTCAATCAGTGTCGGATGGCTACACCTTC.

Many counts were recorded for this clonotype. This rearrangement joins TRBV6-5 to TRBJ2-5; 12 positions match TRBD1. J was trimmed by 4 bases and V by 9 bases; bases with no gene match: 3. The CDR3 loop spans 13 amino acids. Germline CDR1 reads MNHEY; CDR2 reads SVGAGI. In DNA form, the CDR3 reads TGTGCCAGTGGGACAGGGGGCGGAGAGACCCAGTACTTC. It yields the protein CASGTGGGETQYF.

This clonotype was observed many times. The V and J genes are TRBV11-1 and TRBJ1-2; TRBD1 is a possible D gene (5 bases). The CDR3 consists of 16 residues. CDR1 is SGHAT and CDR2 is FQDESV in the germline V gene (reference sequence). With 5 bases removed from V and 3 bases from J, the gap between germline ends came to 19 bases. Here the CDR3 reads CASSRPIGATDYGYTF. The DNA for the CDR3 is TGTGCCAGCAGCCGTCCTATAGGGGCCACGGACTATGGCTACACCTTC.

This clonotype was counted only a few times. This rearrangement joins TRBV30 to TRBJ2-7; 8 bases agree with TRBD2. The J segment lost 2 bases and the V segment lost 7 bases, leaving 10 bases of the junction unmatched. Germline CDR1 and CDR2: GTSNPN and SVGIG (reference sequence). The CDR3 has 14 residues. The CDR3, as DNA: TGTGCCTACTACCGGGGGGGGCCCGCCTACGAGCAGTACTTC. Translating gives CAYYRGGPAYEQYF. The full variable domain, rest sourced from reference TRBV30 and TRBJ2-7, is SQTIHQWPATLVQPVGSPLSLECTVEGTSNPNLYWYRQAAGRGLQLLFYSVGIGQISSEVPQNLSASRPQDRQFILSSKKLLLSDSGFYLCAYYRGGPAYEQYFGPGTRLTVT.

This clonotype was counted many times. The chain combines TRBV6-5 with TRBJ1-3, with 8 bases identical to TRBD1. There are 15 residues in the CDR3. CDR1 and CDR2 from the germline V gene are MNHEY and SVGAGI. V lost 6 bases to trimming and J lost 0 bases; unmatched junction nucleotides: 4. CDR3 residues: CASRHRGYSGNTIYF. CDR3 nucleotide sequence: TGTGCCAGCAGGCACAGGGGGTACTCTGGAAACACCATATATTTT.

V and J are TRBV12-3 or TRBV12-4 and TRBJ1-1; 11 positions agree with TRBD1. V shed 3 bases and J 0 bases; nucleotides not matched to a gene: 12. The CDR3 runs to 19 residues. Here the CDR3 DNA reads TGTGCCAGCAGTTTTCCCCCGGGACAGGGGGTGCTAATGAACACTGAAGCTTTCTTT. Protein product: CASSFPPGQGVLMNTEAFF.

This clonotype was seen at least ten times. The chain carries TRBV27 and TRBJ2-5, with a possible D match to TRBD1 (6 bases). Germline V gives CDR1 MNHEY, CDR2 SMNVEV (reference sequence). This CDR3 has 14 amino acids. V was cut by 3 bases and J by 2 bases, with 10 bases left in between. In DNA form, the CDR3 reads TGTGCCAGCAGTTTCTGGGGGCCGCAAGAGACCCAGTACTTC. Amino acids: CASSFWGPQETQYF.

This clonotype showed up many times. The chain has TRBV29-1 and TRBJ2-7; 7 nucleotides match TRBD1. Germline V gene lookup returns CDR1 SQVTM and CDR2 ANQGSEA. J was trimmed by 13 bases and V by 2 bases; bases with no gene match: 14. This CDR3 has 13 residues. CDR3 amino acids: CSVEKLGGQGEYF. CDR3 nucleotides: TGCAGCGTTGAAAAATTGGGCGGTCAGGGGGAATACTTC.

Ten or more counts support this clonotype. The chain links TRBV7-2 to TRBJ2-7; 9 bases fit TRBD2. The length of the CDR3 is 16 residues. Per the germline V gene, CDR1 is SGHTA and CDR2 is FQGNSA. The J segment lost 0 bases and the V segment lost 4 bases, leaving 7 bases of the junction unmatched. The CDR3 DNA sequence: TGTGCCAGCAGCTCAACTAGCGGGCGATTCTCCTACGAGCAGTACTTC. Translated, it gives CASSSTSGRFSYEQYF.

Many counts were recorded for this clonotype. The V gene is TRBV19, the J gene TRBJ1-1; TRBD1 matches at 9 bases. The CDR3 contains 12 residues. The germline gives CDR1 LNHDA, CDR2 SQIVND (reference sequence). V lost 6 bases and J lost 6; bases outside the gene matches: 2. CDR3 DNA sequence: TGTGCCAGTAGGACAGGGGGGGCTGAAGCTTTCTTT. Encoded protein: CASRTGGAEAFF.

This clonotype was counted only a few times. The chain joins TRBV9 to TRBJ2-7; TRBD2 matches at 14 bases. The CDR3 length is 15 residues. V lost 3 bases, J lost 6 bases, and 5 bases stayed unmatched. Germline-derived CDR1 and CDR2 are SGDLS and YYNGEE. CDR3 residues: CASSEGLAGAGEQYV. The CDR3 coding sequence is TGTGCCAGCAGCGAGGGACTAGCGGGAGCTGGCGAGCAGTACGTC.

This chain joins TRBV20-1 and TRBJ1-2; tentative D call: TRBD1 (6 bases). Trimming stripped 4 bases from V and 5 bases from J, with 11 bases between. Germline CDR1 DFQATT, CDR2 SNEGSKA (reference sequence). The CDR3 length is 12 residues. DNA for the CDR3: TGCAGTGCTACCGAGGACAGTTATGGCTACACCTTC. This gives the protein CSATEDSYGYTF.

This clonotype was picked up many times. The chain combines TRBV11-2 with TRBJ2-5; TRBD2 agrees at 10 bases. The CDR3 is 15 residues long. Germline-derived CDR1 and CDR2 are SGHAT and FQNNGV. V lost 11 bases and J lost 5; bases outside the gene matches: 14. CDR3 in amino acids: CASRTSGTHLETQYF. The CDR3, as DNA: TGTGCCTCTAGGACTAGCGGAACCCATCTTGAGACCCAGTACTTC.

This clonotype has a count of ten or more. At one end the junction does not follow the germline gene, possibly because of a read error. The rearrangement uses TRBV19 and TRBJ2-4; D gene uncertain. CDR3 length: 14 amino acids. Germline CDR1 reads LNHDA; CDR2 reads SQIVND (reference sequence). This CDR3 reads CASASGLAKNIKYF. Here the CDR3 DNA reads TGTGCCAGCGCCTCCGGCTTAGCCAAAAACATTAAGTACTTC.